The rows below give T cell receptor beta chains drawn from one sample of a study of T cell changes during pregnancy in multiple sclerosis. Generated by immunoSEQ multiplex PCR, the TCRdb table keeps only in-frame clones and is missing some. Found here are 84,000 or so clones, roughly 93% of them singletons; the top ten hold approximately 0.84%. Sequencing was performed on peripheral blood, taken in the third trimester of pregnancy. The receptors shown here come from a female donor with multiple sclerosis, enrolled in a pregnancy study. Each CDR3 is given with its conserved first and last residue. The order of the fields is D gene, clone size, J gene, V gene, CDR3 protein, CDR3 DNA. D genes are given only for firm matches. For some rows the clone size is stated as once, few or many, or as a class when expanded; others skip it.

d_call: TRBD2
clone_size: few
j_call: TRBJ2-1
v_call: TRBV27
cdr3_aa: CASSSGTRGNEQFF
cdr3_nt: TGTGCCAGCAGTTCTGGGACTAGAGGCAATGAGCAGTTCTTC

d_call: NA
clone_size: NA
j_call: TRBJ1-1
v_call: TRBV6-5
cdr3_aa: CASSFAGYEAFF
cdr3_nt: TGTGCCAGCAGTTTTGCAGGTTACGAAGCTTTCTTT

d_call: TRBD2
clone_size: NA
j_call: TRBJ2-1
v_call: TRBV5-1
cdr3_aa: CASRRSGRAHNEQFF
cdr3_nt: TGCGCCAGCAGACGGAGCGGGAGGGCCCACAATGAGCAGTTCTTC

d_call: NA
clone_size: NA
j_call: TRBJ1-1
v_call: TRBV19
cdr3_aa: CASRGTLGNTEAFF
cdr3_nt: TGTGCCAGTAGGGGGACATTGGGAAACACTGAAGCTTTCTTT

d_call: NA
clone_size: NA
j_call: TRBJ2-2
v_call: TRBV4-1
cdr3_aa: CASRRFLEGTGELFF
cdr3_nt: TGCGCCAGCAGGCGATTTTTGGAGGGGACCGGGGAGCTGTTTTTT

d_call: TRBD1
clone_size: NA
j_call: TRBJ2-2
v_call: TRBV15
cdr3_aa: CATSRTGDTGELFF
cdr3_nt: TGTGCCACCAGCAGGACAGGGGACACCGGGGAGCTGTTTTTT

d_call: TRBD1
clone_size: NA
j_call: TRBJ1-1
v_call: TRBV6-1
cdr3_aa: CASSEDPSTGGGVNTEAFF
cdr3_nt: TGTGCCAGCAGTGAAGACCCAAGCACAGGGGGAGGGGTGAACACTGAAGCTTTCTTT

d_call: NA
clone_size: NA
j_call: TRBJ1-5
v_call: TRBV7-2
cdr3_aa: CASSLEVLQGSGQPQHF
cdr3_nt: TGTGCCAGCAGCTTAGAGGTTTTACAGGGTTCGGGTCAGCCCCAGCATTTT

d_call: TRBD1
clone_size: few
j_call: TRBJ1-5
v_call: TRBV6-1
cdr3_aa: CASTAGQGNNQPQHF
cdr3_nt: TGTGCCAGCACGGCGGGACAGGGGAACAATCAGCCCCAGCATTTT

d_call: TRBD2
clone_size: NA
j_call: TRBJ2-1
v_call: TRBV11-3
cdr3_aa: CASSLGLAGVGSNEQFF
cdr3_nt: TGTGCCAGCAGCTTAGGACTAGCGGGAGTGGGGTCCAATGAGCAGTTCTTC

d_call: TRBD1
clone_size: NA
j_call: TRBJ2-1
v_call: TRBV6-5
cdr3_aa: CASSYFGGQGAQEQFF
cdr3_nt: TGTGCCAGCAGCTACTTTGGAGGACAGGGGGCGCAAGAGCAGTTCTTC

d_call: TRBD1
clone_size: NA
j_call: TRBJ2-7
v_call: TRBV7-9
cdr3_aa: CASSSLDRGPYEQYF
cdr3_nt: TGTGCCAGCAGCTCATTGGACAGGGGACCCTACGAGCAGTACTTC

d_call: TRBD2
clone_size: once
j_call: TRBJ2-7
v_call: TRBV13
cdr3_aa: CASSPPGLAGGEQYF
cdr3_nt: TGTGCCAGCAGCCCCCCGGGACTAGCGGGAGGCGAGCAGTACTTC

d_call: NA
clone_size: NA
j_call: TRBJ2-7
v_call: TRBV10-1
cdr3_aa: CASIYSGSLYEQYF
cdr3_nt: TGCGCCAGCATATATTCGGGATCTTTGTACGAGCAGTACTTC

d_call: NA
clone_size: NA
j_call: TRBJ2-7
v_call: TRBV5-1
cdr3_aa: CASSFGGIYEQYF
cdr3_nt: TGCGCCAGCAGCTTCGGGGGAATCTACGAGCAGTACTTC

d_call: NA
clone_size: NA
j_call: TRBJ2-7
v_call: TRBV5-1
cdr3_aa: CASSFRAGTYEQYF
cdr3_nt: TGCGCCAGCAGCTTCCGGGCGGGTACCTACGAGCAGTACTTC

d_call: NA
clone_size: NA
j_call: TRBJ2-3
v_call: TRBV29-1
cdr3_aa: CSVELGADTQYF
cdr3_nt: TGCAGCGTTGAATTAGGGGCAGATACGCAGTATTTT

d_call: TRBD1
clone_size: NA
j_call: TRBJ2-4
v_call: TRBV28
cdr3_aa: CASSPTGFLAKNIQYF
cdr3_nt: TGTGCCAGCAGCCCGACAGGGTTCTTGGCCAAAAACATTCAGTACTTC

d_call: NA
clone_size: NA
j_call: TRBJ2-7
v_call: TRBV5-4
cdr3_aa: CASSLEGVLYEQYF
cdr3_nt: TGTGCCAGCAGCTTGGAAGGGGTTCTCTACGAGCAGTACTTC

d_call: NA
clone_size: NA
j_call: TRBJ2-2
v_call: TRBV7-6
cdr3_aa: CASSGLAYTGELFF
cdr3_nt: TGTGCCAGCAGCGGGCTAGCCTACACCGGGGAGCTGTTTTTT

d_call: NA
clone_size: NA
j_call: TRBJ1-1
v_call: TRBV7-9
cdr3_aa: CASSLTGMNTEAFF
cdr3_nt: TGTGCCAGCAGTCTTACAGGGATGAACACTGAAGCTTTCTTT

d_call: NA
clone_size: NA
j_call: TRBJ2-7
v_call: TRBV6-5
cdr3_aa: CASRGLGQYF
cdr3_nt: TGTGCCTCCCGAGGCCTCGGGCAGTACTTC

d_call: NA
clone_size: NA
j_call: TRBJ1-2
v_call: TRBV7-9
cdr3_aa: CASSPREYYGYTF
cdr3_nt: TGTGCCAGCAGCCCTCGGGAATACTATGGCTACACCTTC

d_call: NA
clone_size: NA
j_call: TRBJ2-7
v_call: TRBV9
cdr3_aa: CASSPGTMNSYEQYF
cdr3_nt: TGTGCCAGCAGCCCCGGGACAATGAATTCCTACGAGCAGTACTTC

d_call: TRBD2
clone_size: NA
j_call: TRBJ2-1
v_call: TRBV7-9
cdr3_aa: CASSSGTRSDEQFF
cdr3_nt: TGTGCCAGCAGTTCCGGGACTAGGTCCGATGAGCAGTTCTTC

d_call: TRBD1
clone_size: NA
j_call: TRBJ1-1
v_call: TRBV19
cdr3_aa: CASNRGATEAFF
cdr3_nt: TGTGCCAGTAACAGGGGCGCGACTGAAGCTTTCTTT

d_call: NA
clone_size: NA
j_call: TRBJ2-1
v_call: TRBV12-5
cdr3_aa: CASGSGQTYNEQFF
cdr3_nt: TGTGCTAGTGGTTCCGGACAGACGTACAATGAGCAGTTCTTC

d_call: NA
clone_size: NA
j_call: TRBJ1-1
v_call: TRBV5-1
cdr3_aa: CASSLLGGGTEAFF
cdr3_nt: TGCGCCAGCAGCTTGCTGGGGGGTGGGACTGAAGCTTTCTTT

d_call: NA
clone_size: NA
j_call: TRBJ1-1
v_call: TRBV27
cdr3_aa: CASSLLGRTEAFF
cdr3_nt: TGTGCCAGCAGTTTATTGGGGAGGACTGAAGCTTTCTTT

d_call: TRBD1
clone_size: NA
j_call: TRBJ1-2
v_call: TRBV6-5
cdr3_aa: CASSSTTGGVLYGYTF
cdr3_nt: TGTGCCAGCAGTTCAACGACAGGGGGCGTTCTCTATGGCTACACCTTC

d_call: TRBD1
clone_size: NA
j_call: TRBJ2-5
v_call: TRBV11-2
cdr3_aa: CASSLEGQPQETQYF
cdr3_nt: TGTGCCAGCAGCTTAGAGGGACAGCCCCAAGAGACCCAGTACTTC

d_call: NA
clone_size: NA
j_call: TRBJ2-3
v_call: TRBV6-5
cdr3_aa: CASSSGADTQYF
cdr3_nt: TGTGCCAGCAGTTCCGGGGCAGATACGCAGTATTTT

d_call: NA
clone_size: NA
j_call: TRBJ1-2
v_call: TRBV4-2
cdr3_aa: CASSLDRDSYGYTF
cdr3_nt: TGTGCCAGCAGCCTCGACCGTGACAGCTATGGCTACACCTTC

d_call: NA
clone_size: NA
j_call: TRBJ2-1
v_call: TRBV11-3
cdr3_aa: CASSLDLGGAILNEQFF
cdr3_nt: TGTGCCAGCAGCTTAGATTTAGGGGGGGCGATACTCAATGAGCAGTTCTTC

d_call: NA
clone_size: NA
j_call: TRBJ2-3
v_call: TRBV10-3
cdr3_aa: CAITKGGGSGDTQYF
cdr3_nt: TGTGCCATCACCAAAGGCGGAGGGTCGGGGGATACGCAGTATTTT

d_call: TRBD2
clone_size: NA
j_call: TRBJ2-7
v_call: TRBV5-6
cdr3_aa: CASSPTGGSQYF
cdr3_nt: TGTGCCAGCAGCCCTACGGGGGGGTCGCAGTACTTC

d_call: NA
clone_size: NA
j_call: TRBJ1-1
v_call: TRBV15
cdr3_aa: CATSRDWGGNTEAFF
cdr3_nt: TGTGCCACCAGCAGAGATTGGGGCGGAAATACTGAAGCTTTCTTT

d_call: NA
clone_size: NA
j_call: TRBJ1-2
v_call: TRBV11-2
cdr3_aa: CASSLEGNYGYTF
cdr3_nt: TGTGCCAGCAGCTTGGAGGGTAACTATGGCTACACCTTC

d_call: NA
clone_size: NA
j_call: TRBJ2-2
v_call: TRBV9
cdr3_aa: CASSVGTSGELFF
cdr3_nt: TGTGCCAGCAGCGTCGGGACTTCCGGGGAGCTGTTTTTT

d_call: NA
clone_size: NA
j_call: TRBJ1-1
v_call: TRBV20-1
cdr3_aa: CSPPGSTEAFF
cdr3_nt: TGCAGTCCTCCGGGGAGCACTGAAGCTTTCTTT

d_call: TRBD2
clone_size: NA
j_call: TRBJ2-1
v_call: TRBV28
cdr3_aa: CASSPSSGRGHNEQFF
cdr3_nt: TGTGCCAGCAGTCCCTCGAGCGGGAGGGGGCACAATGAGCAGTTCTTC

d_call: NA
clone_size: NA
j_call: TRBJ1-1
v_call: TRBV6-1
cdr3_aa: CASSEVVVTEAFF
cdr3_nt: TGTGCCAGCAGTGAAGTAGTCGTCACTGAAGCTTTCTTT

d_call: TRBD2
clone_size: NA
j_call: TRBJ2-5
v_call: TRBV6-6
cdr3_aa: CASSYNLREREETQYF
cdr3_nt: TGTGCCAGCAGTTACAATTTGCGGGAGCGAGAGGAGACCCAGTACTTC

d_call: NA
clone_size: once
j_call: TRBJ1-2
v_call: TRBV9
cdr3_aa: CASSVDSNYGYTF
cdr3_nt: TGTGCCAGCAGCGTGGACAGTAACTATGGCTACACCTTC

d_call: NA
clone_size: NA
j_call: TRBJ2-7
v_call: TRBV29-1
cdr3_aa: CSVSISGASSGEQYF
cdr3_nt: TGCAGCGTTTCAATATCAGGGGCTTCGAGTGGCGAGCAGTACTTC

d_call: TRBD2
clone_size: NA
j_call: TRBJ2-2
v_call: TRBV7-9
cdr3_aa: CASRTSGARRANTGELFF
cdr3_nt: TGTGCCAGCAGGACTAGCGGGGCCCGTCGGGCGAACACCGGGGAGCTGTTTTTT

d_call: NA
clone_size: once
j_call: TRBJ1-2
v_call: TRBV20-1
cdr3_aa: CSAKGYGYTF
cdr3_nt: TGCAGTGCTAAGGGGTATGGCTACACCTTC

d_call: NA
clone_size: NA
j_call: TRBJ2-7
v_call: TRBV27
cdr3_aa: CASSLSYQGYASEQYF
cdr3_nt: TGTGCCAGCAGTTTATCGTATCAGGGATACGCCTCCGAGCAGTACTTC

d_call: TRBD1
clone_size: NA
j_call: TRBJ2-7
v_call: TRBV15
cdr3_aa: CATSGRDRGLNEQYF
cdr3_nt: TGTGCCACCAGCGGACGAGACAGGGGGCTAAACGAGCAGTACTTC

d_call: NA
clone_size: NA
j_call: TRBJ2-3
v_call: TRBV29-1
cdr3_aa: CSVDFGRGVIRQYF
cdr3_nt: TGCAGCGTTGATTTTGGCAGGGGTGTGATAAGACAGTATTTT

d_call: NA
clone_size: once
j_call: TRBJ2-5
v_call: TRBV27
cdr3_aa: CASSLSFRVIQETQYF
cdr3_nt: TGTGCCAGCAGTTTATCGTTCAGGGTCATCCAAGAGACCCAGTACTTC

d_call: NA
clone_size: NA
j_call: TRBJ1-5
v_call: TRBV6-5
cdr3_aa: CASGPGGGQPQHF
cdr3_nt: TGTGCCAGCGGCCCGGGGGGAGGTCAGCCCCAGCATTTT

d_call: NA
clone_size: NA
j_call: TRBJ2-2
v_call: TRBV25-1
cdr3_aa: CASSEWDWGLVPGELFF
cdr3_nt: TGTGCCAGCAGTGAATGGGATTGGGGGCTAGTTCCCGGGGAGCTGTTTTTT

d_call: TRBD1
clone_size: NA
j_call: TRBJ2-7
v_call: TRBV6-1
cdr3_aa: CASRGGTGGGNEQYF
cdr3_nt: TGTGCCAGCAGGGGAGGGACAGGGGGAGGTAACGAGCAGTACTTC

d_call: NA
clone_size: once
j_call: TRBJ2-4
v_call: TRBV28
cdr3_aa: CASSPNREGDIQYF
cdr3_nt: TGTGCCAGCAGTCCTAACAGGGAGGGGGACATTCAGTACTTC

d_call: NA
clone_size: NA
j_call: TRBJ2-2
v_call: TRBV10-3
cdr3_aa: CAISESGGPGIGELFF
cdr3_nt: TGTGCCATCAGTGAGTCCGGGGGTCCGGGCATCGGGGAGCTGTTTTTT

d_call: NA
clone_size: once
j_call: TRBJ1-2
v_call: TRBV7-2
cdr3_aa: CASSLVGSTNYGYTF
cdr3_nt: TGTGCCAGCAGCTTAGTGGGCAGCACTAACTATGGCTACACCTTC